This entry lists 16 T cell receptor beta chains sequenced from one sample in a study of shared clonotypes between healthy human individuals. Profiling relied on immunoSEQ multiplex PCR, and the TCRdb table lists in-frame clones only, not all of them. This table has roughly 2.5 million clones, roughly 92% appearing once. The sequenced sample was naive CD4+ T cells sorted from blood. Regarding subset: CD45RA+ positively selected. The receptor set was obtained from a man aged 18 to 29 in good health.

V gene TRBV28 combines with J gene TRBJ1-1; TRBD1 is a possible D gene (6 bases). The germline V gene has CDR1 MDHEN and CDR2 SYDVKM. Trimming took 8 bases from V and 5 from J, leaving 18 bases between them. This CDR3 comprises 14 residues. The CDR3 here is CASCNWRGGTEAFF. As DNA, the CDR3 is TGTGCCAGCTGTAATTGGAGGGGGGGGACTGAAGCTTTCTTT.

The chain recombines TRBV30 with TRBJ1-5; D may be TRBD1 (6 bases). This CDR3 has 12 residues. V was pared by 5 bases and J by 3 bases, with 8 bases between. Per the germline V gene, CDR1 is GTSNPN and CDR2 is SVGIG (reference sequence). The DNA of the CDR3 is TGTGCCTGGGGACAGTTCAATCAGCCCCAGCATTTT. Its protein product is CAWGQFNQPQHF. The full variable domain, its missing parts supplied by reference TRBV30 and TRBJ1-5, is SQTIHQWPATLVQPVGSPLSLECTVEGTSNPNLYWYRQAAGRGLQLLFYSVGIGQISSEVPQNLSASRPQDRQFILSSKKLLLSDSGFYLCAWGQFNQPQHFGDGTRLSIL.

The chain carries TRBV19 and TRBJ1-6; unclear D gene. Trimming took off 3 bases at V and 8 bases at J, with 14 bases between the two ends. Germline V gene sequence: CDR1 LNHDA, CDR2 SQIVND (reference sequence). This CDR3 has 15 amino acids. The CDR3 spells CASSIEGRWDSPLHF. The CDR3 DNA is TGTGCCAGTAGTATTGAGGGTCGATGGGATTCACCCCTCCACTTT.

On this clone: This specimen includes other DNA sequences encoding the same CDR3. The chain employs TRBV18 and TRBJ2-6; D perhaps matches TRBD1 (6 bases). The germline gives CDR1 KGHSH, CDR2 LQKENI. V gave up 0 bases and J gave up 2 bases, with 8 bases separating them. The CDR3 spans 16 residues. CDR3 residues: CASSPPPGAGANVLTF. In DNA form, the CDR3 reads TGTGCCAGCTCACCACCGCCAGGGGCTGGGGCCAACGTCCTGACTTTC.

About this clone itself: This same CDR3 is encoded by further DNA sequences in the sample. The rearrangement joins TRBV6-5 to TRBJ2-7, with TRBD1 matching over 7 bases. CDR3 length equals 15 residues. Unmatched junction bases numbered 11, after V lost 6 bases and J lost 3 bases. In germline, CDR1 is MNHEY, CDR2 SVGAGI. The CDR3 sequence is CASSPTGTGDYEQYF. The CDR3 coding sequence is TGTGCCAGCAGCCCTACCGGAACAGGGGACTACGAGCAGTACTTC.

The chain employs TRBV9 and TRBJ1-2; D not certain. CDR3 length: 11 amino acids. Trimming cost V 0 bases and J 10 bases, with 7 bases left between them. In germline, CDR1 is SGDLS, CDR2 YYNGEE. CDR3 sequence reads: CASSVGRSYTF. The CDR3 DNA reads as TGTGCCAGCAGCGTAGGCCGTTCCTACACCTTC.

Remarks on this clone: Other DNA sequences from this sample encode an identical CDR3 as well. This chain uses TRBV7-6 with TRBJ1-1; D may be TRBD1 (5 bases). The V and J ends lost 1 base and 0 bases respectively, with 9 bases between them. This CDR3 is 15 amino acids long. CDR1 SGHVS and CDR2 FNYEAQ come from the germline V gene. CDR3 sequence: CASSLVRGLNTEAFF. CDR3 bases: TGTGCCAGCAGCTTAGTGCGGGGCCTGAACACTGAAGCTTTCTTT.

This clone was seen only a few times. The chain carries TRBV30 and TRBJ1-5; D may be TRBD1 (5 bases). The CDR3 extends over 13 amino acids. V was shortened by 2 bases and J by 6 bases, with 11 bases between the two germline ends. Germline CDR1 reads GTSNPN; CDR2 reads SVGIG (reference sequence). This CDR3 is CAWSQGDGQPQHF. CDR3 nucleotides: TGTGCCTGGAGTCAGGGCGATGGTCAGCCCCAGCATTTT.

The DNA of the CDR3 is TGTGCCAGTACCACGGACAGGGGTAAGACAGATACGCAGTATTTT. This codes for CASTTDRGKTDTQYF. The chain carries TRBV19 and TRBJ2-3; TRBD1 matches at 9 bases. With V trimmed by 7 bases and J by 3 bases, 8 bases remained unmatched. This CDR3 comprises 15 residues. Germline V gene data show CDR1 as LNHDA and CDR2 as SQIVND (reference sequence).

The chain has TRBV5-1 and TRBJ1-1; 10 bases line up with TRBD1. J was trimmed by 2 bases and V by 2 bases; bases with no gene match: 6. CDR3 length: 16 amino acids. Germline V gene lookup returns CDR1 SGHRS and CDR2 YFSETQ. The CDR3 DNA reads TGCGCCAGCAGCTTCGGGACAGGGGAAATCAACACTGAAGCTTTCTTT. This sequence encodes CASSFGTGEINTEAFF.

In regard to this clone: Other DNA sequences in this specimen translate into the identical CDR3. The rearrangement joins TRBV5-4 to TRBJ1-2; tentative D call: TRBD1 (6 bases). This CDR3 region has 13 residues. Germline lookup yields CDR1 SGHNT and CDR2 YYREEE (reference sequence). Trimming cost V 0 bases and J 8 bases, with 11 bases left between them. DNA of the CDR3: TGTGCCAGCAGCTTGGAGGGGGGATACGGCTACACCTTC. Translated: CASSLEGGYGYTF.

The chain uses TRBV7-3 and TRBJ1-1; 8 bases match TRBD1. Losses at the gene ends were 5 bases for V and 1 base for J; bases not matched to a gene: 6. There are 15 residues in the CDR3. The germline CDR1 and CDR2 sequences are SGHTA and FQGTGA. The CDR3 loop reads CASSLLGQANTEAFF. CDR3 bases: TGTGCCAGCAGCCTACTGGGACAGGCGAACACTGAAGCTTTCTTT.

The V gene is TRBV13, the J gene TRBJ1-1; no clear D. This CDR3 comprises 12 residues. Germline V gene sequence: CDR1 PRHDT, CDR2 FYEKMQ (reference sequence). V lost 6 bases and J 0 bases, leaving 5 bases between the germline ends. CDR3 DNA sequence: TGTGCCAGCAGGGGCATGAACACTGAAGCTTTCTTT. Its protein product is CASRGMNTEAFF.

This chain connects TRBV27 to TRBJ2-2; D might be TRBD2 (5 bases). Germline V gives CDR1 MNHEY, CDR2 SMNVEV (reference sequence). V lost 0 bases, J lost 1 base, and 18 bases lay in between. The CDR3 is made up of 19 amino acids. CDR3 amino acids: CASSLSELGLFLNTGELFF. The CDR3 DNA follows: TGTGCCAGCAGTTTATCGGAACTAGGGTTGTTTTTGAACACCGGGGAGCTGTTTTTT.

Regarding this clone: Other DNA sequences within the sample encode an identical CDR3. The CDR3 here is CASSLGYEQYF. The DNA for the CDR3 is TGTGCCAGCAGCTTGGGCTACGAGCAGTACTTC. The rearrangement joins TRBV5-5 to TRBJ2-7; D is unresolved. Trimming removed 0 bases from V and 3 bases from J, with 1 base in between. In germline, CDR1 is SGHKS, CDR2 YYEKEE (reference sequence). This CDR3 is built from 11 residues.

This clone has just a few counts. This chain uses TRBV5-1 with TRBJ1-6; 9 nucleotides match TRBD1. Germline CDR1 reads SGHRS; CDR2 reads YFSETQ. J lost 14 bases, V lost 5 bases, and 8 bases had no gene match. This CDR3 comprises 13 residues. CDR3 sequence reads: CASRDGTGSALHF. CDR3 in DNA: TGCGCCAGCAGGGACGGGACAGGGAGTGCCCTCCACTTT.